These 10 T cell receptor beta chains were sequenced from one sample in a study of blood T cell repertoires in COVID-19. Assay: immunoSEQ multiplex PCR; the TCRdb copy retains only in-frame clones and omits some. The sample holds under 150,000 clones, over 75% seen once. The specimen was peripheral blood. Receptors originate from a man aged 50-60 years with acute or convalescent COVID-19.

The chain carries TRBV19 and TRBJ1-6, with D uncertain. This CDR3 is built from 14 residues. The V gene's germline CDR1 is LNHDA and CDR2 SQIVND (reference sequence). The ends were cut back, 1 base at V and 4 bases at J, with 5 bases in the middle. DNA for the CDR3: TGTGCCAGTAGTATAGGGGAGTATAATTCACCCCTCCACTTT. Its translation is CASSIGEYNSPLHF.

The rearrangement uses TRBV6-5 and TRBJ2-2, with D possibly TRBD2 on 6 matching bases. The CDR3 is made up of 13 amino acids. The V end was cut by 6 bases, the J end by 2 bases, with 7 bases between. Germline CDR1 is MNHEY and CDR2 is SVGAGI. Here the CDR3 reads CASRRGNTGELFF. The CDR3 DNA is TGTGCCAGCAGGCGGGGTAACACCGGGGAGCTGTTTTTT.

This clone was seen a few times. This chain links TRBV15 with TRBJ2-1; TRBD2 is a possible D gene (6 bases). The germline CDR1 and CDR2 sequences are LNHNV and YYDKDF (reference sequence). This CDR3 is 12 amino acids long. Trimming removed 3 bases from V and 12 bases from J, with 12 bases in between. The CDR3 DNA reads TGTGCCACCAGCAGGAGCGGAGGGACGCAGTTCTTC. Amino acids: CATSRSGGTQFF.

The V and J genes are TRBV11-2 and TRBJ1-5, with D possibly being TRBD1 (6 bases). This CDR3 spans 16 amino acids. Germline loops: CDR1 SGHAT, CDR2 FQNNGV. V was clipped by 6 bases and J by 3 bases, with 18 bases between them. The CDR3 protein is CASRPVQGSDNQPQHF. In DNA form, the CDR3 reads TGTGCCAGCAGACCAGTACAGGGATCTGACAATCAGCCCCAGCATTTT.

J is TRBJ1-5 and V is TRBV4-2, with 8 bases lining up with TRBD1. V shed 2 bases and J 4 bases; nucleotides not matched to a gene: 10. CDR1 and CDR2 from the germline V gene are LGHNA and YNFKEQ. The CDR3 is made up of 17 amino acids. CDR3 loop: CASSQNTGTGGNQPQHF. CDR3 DNA sequence: TGTGCCAGCAGCCAAAACACCGGGACAGGTGGTAATCAGCCCCAGCATTTT.

This sequence joins TRBV29-1 and TRBJ1-2; TRBD1 aligns across 7 bases. Germline CDR1 is SQVTM and CDR2 is ANQGSEA. Trimming took 2 bases from V and 4 from J; bases not matched to a gene: 10. This CDR3 is built from 15 residues. Written as DNA, the CDR3 is TGCAGCGTTGAACCGGTCGTAGGGACAGCCTATGGCTACACCTTC. Protein sequence: CSVEPVVGTAYGYTF.

The V gene is TRBV5-6, the J gene TRBJ2-1; D is unresolved. CDR1 and CDR2 from the germline V gene are SGHDT and YYEEEE. CDR3 length equals 15 residues. The V gene lost 1 base and the J gene lost 4 bases, with 12 bases spanning the gap. The CDR3 sequence is CASSLFIEDYNEQFF. DNA for the CDR3: TGTGCCAGCAGCTTGTTTATCGAGGATTACAATGAGCAGTTCTTC.

The J gene is TRBJ1-1, the V gene TRBV28; D is possibly TRBD1 (6 bases). This CDR3 is built from 14 residues. Trimming left V 4 bases short and J 4 bases short, with 13 bases between. CDR1 is MDHEN and CDR2 is SYDVKM in the germline V gene. The DNA of the CDR3 is TGTGCCAGCAGTTCTACAGGGCTGAGCACTGAAGCTTTCTTT. Its protein product is CASSSTGLSTEAFF.

The J gene is TRBJ1-1, the V gene TRBV7-3; D is unclear. Trimming pared 0 bases from V and 1 base from J, leaving 6 bases between. Germline CDR1 reads SGHTA; CDR2 reads FQGTGA. The CDR3 contains 14 residues. In DNA, the CDR3 is TGTGCCAGCAGCTTAACCCCTCCGAACACTGAAGCTTTCTTT. This sequence encodes CASSLTPPNTEAFF.

The chain has TRBV5-4 and TRBJ2-3; perhaps TRBD1 as D (5 bases). V was cut by 1 base and J by 5 bases, with 17 bases left in between. Germline V gene data show CDR1 as SGHNT and CDR2 as YYREEE (reference sequence). The CDR3 totals 16 residues. The CDR3 protein is CASSLLGRRARDTQYF. CDR3 DNA: TGTGCCAGCAGCTTGTTAGGGCGCAGGGCGAGAGATACGCAGTATTTT. Using reference TRBV5-4 and TRBJ2-3 for the parts outside the CDR3, the full variable domain is ETGVTQSPTHLIKTRGQQVTLRCSSQSGHNTVSWYQQALGQGPQFIFQYYREEENGRGNFPPRFSGLQFPNYSSELNVNALELDDSALYLCASSLLGRRARDTQYFGPGTRLTVL.